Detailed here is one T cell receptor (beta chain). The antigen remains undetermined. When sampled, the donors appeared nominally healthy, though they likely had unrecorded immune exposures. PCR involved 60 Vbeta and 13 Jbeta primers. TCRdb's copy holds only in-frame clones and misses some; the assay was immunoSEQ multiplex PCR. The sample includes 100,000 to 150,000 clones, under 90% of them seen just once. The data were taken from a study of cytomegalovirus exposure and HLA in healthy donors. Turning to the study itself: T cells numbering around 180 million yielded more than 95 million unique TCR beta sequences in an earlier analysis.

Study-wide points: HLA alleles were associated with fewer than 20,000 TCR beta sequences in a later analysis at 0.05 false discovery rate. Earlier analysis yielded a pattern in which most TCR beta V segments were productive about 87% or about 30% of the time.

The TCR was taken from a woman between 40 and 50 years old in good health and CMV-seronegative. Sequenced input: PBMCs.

The CDR3 reads CASSPGTETYEQYF. CDR3 coding DNA: TGTGCCAGCAGCCCCGGGACAGAGACCTACGAGCAGTACTTC. V and J are TRBV7-9 and TRBJ2-7, with 7 bases lining up with TRBD1. The CDR3 totals 14 residues. Looked up from germline, CDR1 is SEHNR and CDR2 is FQNEAQ (reference sequence). After removal of 5 bases from V and 2 bases from J, the junction contained 6 bases not matched to a gene.